These T cell receptor beta chains were read from a single sample in a study of identical twins. In TCRdb, the 5' RACE reads were re-called with MiXCR into one record per CDR3 protein. Altogether hundreds of thousands of distinct CDR3 sequences are present, around 8.3% being singletons, with the ten largest covering 0.75% to 1%. In addition, the sample was reused for a study of yellow fever vaccine responses in identical twins.

Sequenced sample: PBMCs. The source of these receptors is a woman between 18 and 29 years old in good health. Both conserved end residues are part of each CDR3. The D gene is left open where the match is weak. Clone size appears in some rows only: once, few, many, or a class for an expanded clone.

TRBV19	few	TRBJ2-1	TRBD2	17	CASSLTSGGAGYNEQFF	TGTGCCAGTAGCCTGACTAGCGGGGGGGCGGGATACAATGAGCAGTTCTTC
TRBV2	few	TRBJ2-6	NA	17	CASSEDRPSSGANVLTF	TGTGCCAGCAGTGAGGACAGACCAAGCTCTGGGGCCAACGTCCTGACTTTC
TRBV4-3	NA	TRBJ2-1	NA	15	CASSQDRLGEDEQFF	TGCGCCAGCAGCCAAGATCGACTAGGTGAGGATGAGCAGTTCTTC
TRBV20-1	few	TRBJ2-1	NA	10	CSANHNEQFF	TGCAGTGCTAATCACAATGAGCAGTTCTTC
TRBV7-2	few	TRBJ2-7	NA	14	CASSLATPPYEQYF	TGTGCCAGCAGCTTAGCGACCCCTCCCTACGAGCAGTACTTC
TRBV5-1	many	TRBJ2-5	TRBD1	13	CASSLDRRETQYF	TGTGCCAGCAGCTTGGACAGGAGGGAGACCCAGTACTTC
TRBV3-1	many	TRBJ2-3	NA	14	CASSTRTSTDTQYF	TGTGCCAGCAGCACTCGGACTAGCACAGATACGCAGTATTTT
TRBV4-3	few	TRBJ2-1	TRBD1	16	CASSQAGGTGYNEQFF	TGCGCCAGCAGCCAAGCCGGCGGGACAGGGTACAATGAGCAGTTCTTC
TRBV6-5	few	TRBJ2-7	TRBD1	17	CASSFDPPGQGAYEQYF	TGTGCCAGCAGTTTCGACCCCCCCGGACAGGGGGCTTACGAGCAGTACTTC
TRBV11-2	NA	TRBJ2-7	NA	11	CASSSYTRQYF	TGTGCCAGCAGCTCGTACACGAGGCAGTACTTC
TRBV12-3/TRBV12-4	many	TRBJ1-4	TRBD1	14	CASSTGTANEKLFF	TGTGCCAGCAGTACCGGGACAGCTAATGAAAAACTGTTTTTT
TRBV20-1	NA	TRBJ2-7	TRBD2	15	CSARDRAGGPYEQYF	TGCAGTGCTAGAGATAGGGCGGGAGGGCCCTACGAGCAGTACTTC
TRBV10-1	few	TRBJ2-7	NA	14	CASRRQGETYEQYF	TGCGCCAGCAGACGGCAGGGTGAAACCTACGAGCAGTACTTC
TRBV11-2	many	TRBJ1-1	NA	13	CASSRERNTEAFF	TGTGCCAGCAGCCGGGAGCGGAACACTGAAGCTTTCTTT
TRBV6-5	few	TRBJ2-2	NA	15	CASSFSLPNTGELFF	TGTGCCAGCAGTTTTAGCCTTCCGAACACCGGGGAGCTGTTTTTT
TRBV25-1	few	TRBJ2-1	TRBD2	17	CASSDRTSVGAYNEQFF	TGTGCCAGCAGTGATCGGACTAGTGTAGGAGCCTACAATGAGCAGTTCTTC
TRBV28	NA	TRBJ1-2	TRBD1	17	CASSSILVTGTFYGYTF	TGTGCCAGCAGTTCCATCCTCGTGACAGGGACTTTCTATGGCTACACCTTC
TRBV4-2	many	TRBJ2-2	TRBD2	15	CASSQGLASTGELFF	TGTGCCAGCAGCCAGGGACTAGCCAGCACCGGGGAGCTGTTTTTT
TRBV6-2/TRBV6-3	many	TRBJ2-1	TRBD2	16	CASMTVGSGRFWEQFF	TGTGCCAGCATGACCGTTGGTAGCGGGAGGTTTTGGGAGCAGTTCTTC
TRBV7-3	many	TRBJ2-1	NA	16	CASSSIGRSSYNEQFF	TGTGCCAGCAGCTCCATCGGCAGGAGCTCCTACAATGAGCAGTTCTTC
TRBV6-2/TRBV6-3	NA	TRBJ2-2	NA	14	CASSYDSTAGELFF	TGTGCCAGCAGTTACGACAGCACCGCCGGGGAGCTGTTTTTT
TRBV28	few	TRBJ2-5	TRBD1	16	CASTWGRQGAKETQYF	TGTGCCAGCACCTGGGGGCGACAGGGGGCTAAGGAGACCCAGTACTTC